The 3 T cell receptor beta chains below all came from one sample that was sequenced in a study of metastatic and nonmetastatic thyroid tumors. Each patient came to thyroid surgery without any prior treatment (of any kind). TCRdb re-called the PCR reads via MiXCR. Found here are about 15,000 clones, about 27% of them singletons; the top ten hold approximately 20%. Sequenced material: tumor tissue. Source of these receptors: a female donor with papillary thyroid cancer or a benign thyroid nodule (not recorded which). Some clones in this sample may be carry-over from other donors' samples.

The chain has TRBV6-1 and TRBJ2-7; weak D call: TRBD1 (5 bases). Germline V lookup: CDR1 MNHNS, CDR2 SASEGT. V was cut by 3 bases and J by 3 bases, with 9 bases left in between. The CDR3 consists of 13 residues. The CDR3 sequence: CASSDRDSYEQYF. In nucleotides, the CDR3 is TGTGCCAGCAGTGATCGAGACAGCTACGAGCAGTACTTC.

This clone turned up a few times. V and J are TRBV6-1 and TRBJ1-2, with 8 bases aligning to TRBD1. The V and J ends lost 3 bases and 3 bases, in that order; junction bases with no gene match: 0. Germline CDR1 reads MNHNS; CDR2 reads SASEGT. CDR3 length: 13 amino acids. CDR3 region: CASSETGDYGYTF. The CDR3 coding sequence is TGTGCCAGCAGTGAGACAGGGGACTATGGCTACACCTTC.

In its sample, this clone ranks as large. The V and J genes are TRBV14 and TRBJ2-7; D remains ambiguous. The ends were cut back, 4 bases at V and 3 bases at J, with 10 bases in the middle. The length of the CDR3 is 13 residues. The germline CDR1 and CDR2 sequences are SGHDN and FVKESK. CDR3 bases: TGTGCCAGCAGCCCCCTGGGCGGCTACGAGCAGTACTTC. Translating gives CASSPLGGYEQYF.